A single sample gave rise to the 6 T cell receptor beta chains below, sequenced in a study of PD-L1 blockade in urothelial cancer. Clones were sequenced by immunoSEQ multiplex PCR, and TCRdb holds only the in-frame ones, with some missing. The sample shows about 49,000 clones, about 85% of them seen only once. The material was PBMCs, obtained around atezolizumab (anti-PD-L1) treatment. These receptors were obtained from a man aged 60 to 75 with urothelial cancer.

Worth noting for this clone: At one of its ends the junction is not consistent with the germline gene, which may arise from a read error. This chain uses TRBV6-1 with TRBJ1-1; D call uncertain. This CDR3 is 13 amino acids long. The V gene's germline CDR1 is MNHNS and CDR2 SASEGT. The CDR3 spells CASSGRVNTETFF. CDR3 DNA: TGTGCCAGCAGTGGGAGGGTGAACACTGAAACTTTCTTT.

The chain recombines TRBV12-5 with TRBJ2-3, with a possible D match to TRBD1 (5 bases). The CDR3 has 15 amino acids. Germline loops: CDR1 LGHNT, CDR2 FRNRAP. The V end lost 4 bases, the J end lost 6 bases, and 17 bases lay between the germline ends. CDR3 DNA: TGTGCTAGTGGTTCCCAGGGATTGAGACATGATACGCAGTATTTT. This encodes CASGSQGLRHDTQYF. Looking up the rest from reference TRBV12-5 and TRBJ2-3 gives the full variable domain: DARVTQTPRHKVTEMGQEVTMRCQPILGHNTVFWYRQTMMQGLELLAYFRNRAPLDDSGMPKDRFSAEMPDATLATLKIQPSEPRDSAVYFCASGSQGLRHDTQYFGPGTRLTVL.

This chain links TRBV11-3 with TRBJ2-1; 9 bases map to TRBD2. Unmatched junction bases numbered 7, after V lost 1 base and J lost 9 bases. Germline V gives CDR1 SGHNT, CDR2 YENEEA. The CDR3 loop spans 15 amino acids. The CDR3 reads CASSLVQRGAPEQFF. CDR3 in DNA: TGTGCCAGCAGCTTAGTCCAGCGGGGGGCGCCTGAGCAGTTCTTC.

The chain combines TRBV29-1 with TRBJ2-7, with TRBD2 matching over 12 bases. The CDR3 loop spans 14 amino acids. Germline V gene data show CDR1 as SQVTM and CDR2 as ANQGSEA. The V segment lost 5 bases and the J segment 3 bases; nucleotides outside the gene matches: 5. The CDR3 nucleotides read TGCAGCGTTTCAGGGACTAGCGGGTTCTACGAGCAGTACTTC. It specifies CSVSGTSGFYEQYF.

The J gene is TRBJ1-2, the V gene TRBV19; 8 bases align to TRBD1. Germline-derived CDR1 and CDR2 are LNHDA and SQIVND (reference sequence). Trimming took 7 bases from V and 7 from J; bases not matched to a gene: 8. CDR3 length: 13 residues. The CDR3 loop is CASTPQGASGYTF. CDR3 sequence (DNA): TGTGCCAGTACCCCCCAGGGGGCGAGTGGCTACACCTTC.

The V call is TRBV27, the J call TRBJ2-3; maybe TRBD1 (6 bases). This CDR3 is 22 amino acids long. The germline V gene encodes CDR1 MNHEY and CDR2 SMNVEV (reference sequence). The V end lost 2 bases, the J end lost 0 bases, and 30 bases lay between the germline ends. In nucleotides, the CDR3 is TGTGCCAGCAGTTTAAAAGTTCAAGTCTGGTCAGGACAGAGACCCAGCACAGATACGCAGTATTTT. It encodes CASSLKVQVWSGQRPSTDTQYF.